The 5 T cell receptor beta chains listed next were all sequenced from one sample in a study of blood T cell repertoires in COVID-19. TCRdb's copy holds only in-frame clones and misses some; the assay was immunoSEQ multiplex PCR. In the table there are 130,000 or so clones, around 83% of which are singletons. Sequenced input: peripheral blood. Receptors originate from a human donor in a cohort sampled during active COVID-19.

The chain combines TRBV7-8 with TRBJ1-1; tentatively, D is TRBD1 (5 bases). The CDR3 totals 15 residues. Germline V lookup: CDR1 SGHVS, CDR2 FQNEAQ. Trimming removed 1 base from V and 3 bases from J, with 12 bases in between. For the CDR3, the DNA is TGTGCCAGCAGCTTAGTAGGGGTGGTGGACACTGAAGCTTTCTTT. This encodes CASSLVGVVDTEAFF.

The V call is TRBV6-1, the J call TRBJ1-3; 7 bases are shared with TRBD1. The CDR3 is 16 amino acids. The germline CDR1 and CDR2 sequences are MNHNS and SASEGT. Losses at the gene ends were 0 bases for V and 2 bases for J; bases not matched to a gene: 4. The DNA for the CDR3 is TGTGCCAGCAGTGAAGCAGGGGGCGCGACTGGAAACACCATATATTTT. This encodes CASSEAGGATGNTIYF.

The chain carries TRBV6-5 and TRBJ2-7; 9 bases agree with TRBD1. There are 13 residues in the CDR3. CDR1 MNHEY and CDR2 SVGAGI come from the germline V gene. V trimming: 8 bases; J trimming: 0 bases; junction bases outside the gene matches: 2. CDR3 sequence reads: CASGTGNSYEQYF. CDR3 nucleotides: TGTGCCAGCGGGACAGGGAACTCCTACGAGCAGTACTTC.

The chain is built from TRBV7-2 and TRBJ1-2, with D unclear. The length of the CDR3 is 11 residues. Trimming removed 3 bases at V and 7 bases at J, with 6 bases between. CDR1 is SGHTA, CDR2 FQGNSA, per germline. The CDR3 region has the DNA TGTGCCAGCAGCTTTGATAGTGGCTACACCTTC. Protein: CASSFDSGYTF.

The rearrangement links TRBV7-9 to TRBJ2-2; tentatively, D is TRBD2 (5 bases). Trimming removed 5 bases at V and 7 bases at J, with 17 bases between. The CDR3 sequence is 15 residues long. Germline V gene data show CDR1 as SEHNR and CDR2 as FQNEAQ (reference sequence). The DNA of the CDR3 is TGTGCCAGCAGCCCCCGGACTCACTTGGGCGGGGAGCTGTTTTTT. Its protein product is CASSPRTHLGGELFF.